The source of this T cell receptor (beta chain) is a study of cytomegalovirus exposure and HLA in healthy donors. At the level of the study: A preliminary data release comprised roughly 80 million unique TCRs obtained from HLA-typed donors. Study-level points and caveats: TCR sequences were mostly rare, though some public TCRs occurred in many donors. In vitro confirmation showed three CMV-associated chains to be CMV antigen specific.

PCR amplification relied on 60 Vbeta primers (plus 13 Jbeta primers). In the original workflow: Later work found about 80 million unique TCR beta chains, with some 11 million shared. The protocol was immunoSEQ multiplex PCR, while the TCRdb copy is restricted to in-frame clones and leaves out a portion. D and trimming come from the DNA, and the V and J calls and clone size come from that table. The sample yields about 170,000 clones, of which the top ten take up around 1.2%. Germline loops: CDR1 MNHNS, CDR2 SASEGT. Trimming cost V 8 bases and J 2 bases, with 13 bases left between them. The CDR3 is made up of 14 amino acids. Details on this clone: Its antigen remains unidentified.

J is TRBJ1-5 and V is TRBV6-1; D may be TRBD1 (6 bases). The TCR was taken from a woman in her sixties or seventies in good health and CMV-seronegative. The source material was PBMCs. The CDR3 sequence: CASQAGAGNQPQHF. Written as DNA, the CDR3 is TGTGCCAGCCAAGCAGGGGCTGGCAATCAGCCCCAGCATTTT.